This T cell receptor (beta chain) was obtained from a study of sequential checkpoint blockade in melanoma. Generated by immunoSEQ multiplex PCR, the TCRdb table keeps only in-frame clones and is missing some. The repertoire holds approximately 2,000 clones, with about 30% as singletons. Trimming took 0 bases from V and 4 from J, leaving 11 bases between them. Germline V gene lookup returns CDR1 SGHRS and CDR2 YFSETQ. The CDR3 contains 15 residues. Treatment described: randomized to nivolumab then ipilimumab (arm A) or the reverse (arm B). DNA-damaging chemotherapy had not been given to any patient beforehand. This clone has just a few counts.

The chain uses TRBV5-1 and TRBJ2-1; D is perhaps TRBD2 (5 bases). The sample here was tumor tissue (inferred from file names), taken from a patient given nivolumab and ipilimumab in sequence. The sequence was obtained from a human donor with melanoma. The CDR3 coding sequence is TGCGCCAGCAGCTTGGGAGGGTCGGGGTACAATGAGCAGTTCTTC. It yields the protein CASSLGGSGYNEQFF. Complete variable domain (other parts from reference TRBV5-1 and TRBJ2-1): KAGVTQTPRYLIKTRGQQVTLSCSPISGHRSVSWYQQTPGQGLQFLFEYFSETQRNKGNFPGRFSGRQFSNSRSEMNVSTLELGDSALYLCASSLGGSGYNEQFFGPGTRLTVL.